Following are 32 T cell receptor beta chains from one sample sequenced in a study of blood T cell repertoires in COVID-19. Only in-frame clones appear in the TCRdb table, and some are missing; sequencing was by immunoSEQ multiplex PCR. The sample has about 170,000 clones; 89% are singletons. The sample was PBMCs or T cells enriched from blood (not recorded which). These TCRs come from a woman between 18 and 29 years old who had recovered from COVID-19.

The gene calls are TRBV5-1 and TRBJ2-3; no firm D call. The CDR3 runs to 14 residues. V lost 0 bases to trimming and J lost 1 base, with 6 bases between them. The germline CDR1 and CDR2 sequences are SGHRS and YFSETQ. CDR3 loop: CASSLELGTDTQYF. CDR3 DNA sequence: TGCGCCAGCAGCTTGGAACTTGGCACAGATACGCAGTATTTT.

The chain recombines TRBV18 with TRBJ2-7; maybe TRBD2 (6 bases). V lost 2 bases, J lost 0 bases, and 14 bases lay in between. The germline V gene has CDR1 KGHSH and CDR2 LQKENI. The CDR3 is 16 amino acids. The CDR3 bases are TGTGCCAGCTCACCAATTCCCGCGGGAAGCTCCTACGAGCAGTACTTC. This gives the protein CASSPIPAGSSYEQYF.

Here the CDR3 reads CASTPGAGFPYEQYF. Written as DNA, the CDR3 is TGTGCCAGTACCCCGGGAGCAGGGTTCCCCTACGAGCAGTACTTC. The chain employs TRBV19 and TRBJ2-7; TRBD2 might be the D (6 bases). This CDR3 is built from 15 residues. Trimming cost V 7 bases and J 2 bases, with 18 bases left between them. Germline-derived CDR1 and CDR2 are LNHDA and SQIVND (reference sequence).

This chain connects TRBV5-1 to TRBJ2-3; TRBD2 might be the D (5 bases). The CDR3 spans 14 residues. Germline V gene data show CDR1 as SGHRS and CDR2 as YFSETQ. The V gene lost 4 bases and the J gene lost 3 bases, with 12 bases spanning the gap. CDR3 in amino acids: CASSVGSGTDTQYF. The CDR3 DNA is TGCGCCAGCAGCGTGGGGAGTGGTACAGATACGCAGTATTTT.

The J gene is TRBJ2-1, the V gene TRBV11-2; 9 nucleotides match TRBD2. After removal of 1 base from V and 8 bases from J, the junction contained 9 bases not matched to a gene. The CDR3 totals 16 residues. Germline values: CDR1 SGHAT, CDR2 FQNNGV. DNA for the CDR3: TGTGCCAGCAGCTTAGCTTGGCTAGCGGGATTTTATGAGCAGTTCTTC. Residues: CASSLAWLAGFYEQFF.

The CDR3, as DNA: TGTGCCAGCAGTTTCCCGGGGACAGGGGGCCTGGAGTTCTTC. Its protein product is CASSFPGTGGLEFF. The J gene is TRBJ2-1, the V gene TRBV28; 12 bases align to TRBD1. The V segment lost 3 bases and the J segment 14 bases; nucleotides outside the gene matches: 8. The CDR3 extends over 14 amino acids. CDR1 is MDHEN and CDR2 is SYDVKM in the germline V gene.

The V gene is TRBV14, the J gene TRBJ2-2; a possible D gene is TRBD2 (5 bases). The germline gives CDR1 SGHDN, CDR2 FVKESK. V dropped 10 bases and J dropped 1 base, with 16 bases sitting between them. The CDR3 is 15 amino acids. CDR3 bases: TGTGCCATAAACCGGCGGGCTAAGAACACCGGGGAGCTGTTTTTT. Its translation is CAINRRAKNTGELFF.

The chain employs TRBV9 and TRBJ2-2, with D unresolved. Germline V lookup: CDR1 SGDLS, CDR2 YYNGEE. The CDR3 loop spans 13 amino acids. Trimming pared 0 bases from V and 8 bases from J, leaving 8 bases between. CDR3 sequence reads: CASSVADSGELFF. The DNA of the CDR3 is TGTGCCAGCAGCGTAGCAGACTCGGGGGAGCTGTTTTTT.

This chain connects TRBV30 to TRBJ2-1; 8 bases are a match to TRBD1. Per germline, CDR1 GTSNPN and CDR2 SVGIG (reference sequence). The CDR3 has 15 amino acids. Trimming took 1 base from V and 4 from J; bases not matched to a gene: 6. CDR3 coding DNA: TGTGCCTGGAGTGGCCGACAGGGGTTATACAATGAGCAGTTCTTC. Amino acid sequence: CAWSGRQGLYNEQFF.

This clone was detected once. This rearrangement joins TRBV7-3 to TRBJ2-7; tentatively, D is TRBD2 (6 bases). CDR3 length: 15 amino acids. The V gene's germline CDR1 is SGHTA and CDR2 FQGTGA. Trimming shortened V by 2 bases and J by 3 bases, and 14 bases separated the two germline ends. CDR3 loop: CASSLYGGKGYEQYF. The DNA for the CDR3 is TGTGCCAGCAGCTTATATGGAGGGAAGGGCTACGAGCAGTACTTC.

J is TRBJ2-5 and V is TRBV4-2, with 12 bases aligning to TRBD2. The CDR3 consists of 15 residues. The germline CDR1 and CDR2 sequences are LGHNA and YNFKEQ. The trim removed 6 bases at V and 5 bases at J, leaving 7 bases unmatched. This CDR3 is CASSLDGTSGETQYF. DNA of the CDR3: TGTGCCAGCAGTCTGGACGGGACTAGCGGGGAGACCCAGTACTTC.

The CDR3 loop reads CASSQDLGQGGTNTEAFF. In DNA form, the CDR3 reads TGCGCCAGCAGCCAAGATCTAGGCCAGGGGGGAACGAACACTGAAGCTTTCTTT. The chain uses TRBV4-3 and TRBJ1-1, with TRBD1 matching over 7 bases. Germline trimming cut 0 bases from V and 1 base from J; bases unmatched to any gene: 11. The germline CDR1 and CDR2 sequences are LGHNA and YSLEER. The CDR3 contains 18 residues.

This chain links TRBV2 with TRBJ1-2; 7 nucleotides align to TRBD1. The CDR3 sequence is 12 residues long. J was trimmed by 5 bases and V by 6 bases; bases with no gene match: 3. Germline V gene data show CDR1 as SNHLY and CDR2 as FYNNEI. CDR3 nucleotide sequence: TGTGCCAGCAGCCTACAGGGGTATGGCTACACCTTC. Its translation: CASSLQGYGYTF.

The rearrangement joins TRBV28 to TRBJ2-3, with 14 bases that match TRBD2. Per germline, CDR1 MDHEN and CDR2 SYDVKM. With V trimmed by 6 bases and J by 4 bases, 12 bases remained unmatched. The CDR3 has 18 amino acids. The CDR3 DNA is TGTGCCAGCAGGGGGGGACTAGCGGGAGTAAGAAGCGCAGATACGCAGTATTTT. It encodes CASRGGLAGVRSADTQYF. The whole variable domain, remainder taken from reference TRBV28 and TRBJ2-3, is DVKVTQSSRYLVKRTGEKVFLECVQDMDHENMFWYRQDPGLGLRLIYFSYDVKMKEKGDIPEGYSVSREKKERFSLILESASTNQTSMYLCASRGGLAGVRSADTQYFGPGTRLTVL.

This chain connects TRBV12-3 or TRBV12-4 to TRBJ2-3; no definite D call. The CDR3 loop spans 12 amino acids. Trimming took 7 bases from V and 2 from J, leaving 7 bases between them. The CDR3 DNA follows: TGTGCCAGCACCTACCACACAGATACGCAGTATTTT. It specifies CASTYHTDTQYF.

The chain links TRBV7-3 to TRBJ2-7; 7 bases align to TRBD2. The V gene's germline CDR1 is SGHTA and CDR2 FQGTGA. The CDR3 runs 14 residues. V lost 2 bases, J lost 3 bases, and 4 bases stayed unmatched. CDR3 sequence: CASSLVGGSYEQYF. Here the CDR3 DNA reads TGTGCCAGCAGCTTAGTAGGCGGGAGCTACGAGCAGTACTTC.

CDR3 coding DNA: TGCAGCGGGAACAGGGGTGGCACAGATACGCAGTATTTT. Its translation is CSGNRGGTDTQYF. The rearrangement joins TRBV29-1 to TRBJ2-3; TRBD1 agrees at 7 bases. This CDR3 spans 13 amino acids. The V gene end was trimmed by 7 bases and the J gene end by 1 base; junction bases not matched to a gene: 5. Germline assignment: CDR1 SQVTM and CDR2 ANQGSEA.

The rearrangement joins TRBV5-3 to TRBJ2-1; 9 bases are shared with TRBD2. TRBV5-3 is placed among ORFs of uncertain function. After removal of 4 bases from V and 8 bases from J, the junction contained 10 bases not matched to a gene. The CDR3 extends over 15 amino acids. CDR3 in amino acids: CARSQRGRGGDEQFF. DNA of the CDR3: TGTGCCAGAAGCCAACGCGGGAGGGGGGGCGATGAGCAGTTCTTC.

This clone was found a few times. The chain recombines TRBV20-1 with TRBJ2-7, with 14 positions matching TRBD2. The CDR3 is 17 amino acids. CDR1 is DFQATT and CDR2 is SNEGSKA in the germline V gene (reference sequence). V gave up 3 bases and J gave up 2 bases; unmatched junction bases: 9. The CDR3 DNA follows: TGCAGTGCTAGTGTCTCGGGGACTAGCGGGGGCGCCTACGAGCAGTACTTC. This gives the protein CSASVSGTSGGAYEQYF.

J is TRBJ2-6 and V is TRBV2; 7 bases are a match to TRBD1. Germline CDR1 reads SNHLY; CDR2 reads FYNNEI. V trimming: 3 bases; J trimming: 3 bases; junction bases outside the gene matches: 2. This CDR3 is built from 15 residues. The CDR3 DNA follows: TGTGCCAGCAGTGACGACAGGGATGGGGCCAACGTCCTGACTTTC. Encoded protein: CASSDDRDGANVLTF.

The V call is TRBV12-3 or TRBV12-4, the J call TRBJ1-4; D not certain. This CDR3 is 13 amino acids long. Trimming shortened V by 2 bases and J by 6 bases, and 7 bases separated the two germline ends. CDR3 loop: CASSLSRDEKLFF. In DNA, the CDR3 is TGTGCCAGCAGTTTATCCCGGGATGAAAAACTGTTTTTT.

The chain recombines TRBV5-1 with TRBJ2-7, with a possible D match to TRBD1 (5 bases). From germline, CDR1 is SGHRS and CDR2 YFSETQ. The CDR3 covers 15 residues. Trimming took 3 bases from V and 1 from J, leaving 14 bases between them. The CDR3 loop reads CASSSVQGLSYEQYF. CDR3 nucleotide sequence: TGCGCCAGCAGCTCAGTCCAGGGTCTATCCTACGAGCAGTACTTC.

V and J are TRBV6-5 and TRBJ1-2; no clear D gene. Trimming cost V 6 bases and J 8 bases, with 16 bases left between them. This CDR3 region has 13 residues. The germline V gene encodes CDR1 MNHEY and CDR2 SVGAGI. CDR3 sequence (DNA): TGTGCCAGCAGACGACCCGGAGAATGGGGCTACACCTTC. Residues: CASRRPGEWGYTF.

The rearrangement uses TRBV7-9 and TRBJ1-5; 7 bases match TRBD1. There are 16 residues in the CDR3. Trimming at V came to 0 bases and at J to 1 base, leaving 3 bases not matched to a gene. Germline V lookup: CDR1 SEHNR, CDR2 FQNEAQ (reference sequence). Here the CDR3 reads CASSLARTGSNQPQHF. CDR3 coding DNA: TGTGCCAGCAGCTTAGCCAGGACAGGCAGCAATCAGCCCCAGCATTTT.

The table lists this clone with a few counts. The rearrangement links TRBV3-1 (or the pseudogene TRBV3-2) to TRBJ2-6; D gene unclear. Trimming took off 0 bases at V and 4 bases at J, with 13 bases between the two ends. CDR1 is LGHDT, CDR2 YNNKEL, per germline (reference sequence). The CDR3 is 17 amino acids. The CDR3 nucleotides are TGTGCCAGCAGCCAAGATCATTCCAATTCAGGGGCCAACGTCCTGACTTTC. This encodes CASSQDHSNSGANVLTF.

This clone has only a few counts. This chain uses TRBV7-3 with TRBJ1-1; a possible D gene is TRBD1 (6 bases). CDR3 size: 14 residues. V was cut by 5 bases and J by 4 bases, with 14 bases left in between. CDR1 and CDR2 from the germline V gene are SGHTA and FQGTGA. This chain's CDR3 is CASSPDSGGTEAFF. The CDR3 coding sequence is TGTGCCAGCAGCCCGGACAGTGGAGGCACTGAAGCTTTCTTT.

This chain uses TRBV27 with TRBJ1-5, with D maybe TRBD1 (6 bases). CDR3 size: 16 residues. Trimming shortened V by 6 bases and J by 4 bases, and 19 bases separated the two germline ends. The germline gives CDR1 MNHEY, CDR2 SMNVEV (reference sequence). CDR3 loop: CASSPSPGGPNQPQHF. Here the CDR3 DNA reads TGTGCCAGCAGCCCCTCCCCGGGGGGCCCTAATCAGCCCCAGCATTTT.

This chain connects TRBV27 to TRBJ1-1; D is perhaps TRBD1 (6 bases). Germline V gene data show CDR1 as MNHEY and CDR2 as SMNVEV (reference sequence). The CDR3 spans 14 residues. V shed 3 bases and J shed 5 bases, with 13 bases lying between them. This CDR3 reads CASSFRGELTEAFF. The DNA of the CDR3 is TGTGCCAGCAGTTTCAGGGGTGAGTTGACTGAAGCTTTCTTT.

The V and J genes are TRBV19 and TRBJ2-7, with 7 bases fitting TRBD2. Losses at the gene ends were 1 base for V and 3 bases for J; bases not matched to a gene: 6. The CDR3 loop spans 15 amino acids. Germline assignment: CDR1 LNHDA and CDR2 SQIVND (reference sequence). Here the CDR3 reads CASSIVGAGYYEQYF. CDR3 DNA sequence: TGTGCCAGTAGTATAGTTGGAGCGGGGTACTACGAGCAGTACTTC.

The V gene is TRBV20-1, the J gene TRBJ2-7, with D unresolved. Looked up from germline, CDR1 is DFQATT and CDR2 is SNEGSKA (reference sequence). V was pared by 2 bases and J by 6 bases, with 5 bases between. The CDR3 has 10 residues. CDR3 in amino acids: CSARRAEQYF. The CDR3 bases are TGCAGTGCTAGACGAGCCGAGCAGTACTTC.

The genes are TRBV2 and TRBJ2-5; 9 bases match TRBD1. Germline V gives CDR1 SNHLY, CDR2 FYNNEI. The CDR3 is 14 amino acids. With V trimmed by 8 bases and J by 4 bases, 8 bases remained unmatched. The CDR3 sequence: CASGWTGERETQYF. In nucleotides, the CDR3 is TGTGCCAGCGGTTGGACAGGGGAGAGAGAGACCCAGTACTTC. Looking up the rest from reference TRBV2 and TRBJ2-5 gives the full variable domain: EPEVTQTPSHQVTQMGQEVILRCVPISNHLYFYWYRQILGQKVEFLVSFYNNEISEKSEIFDDQFSVERPDGSNFTLKIRSTKLEDSAMYFCASGWTGERETQYFGPGTRLLVL.

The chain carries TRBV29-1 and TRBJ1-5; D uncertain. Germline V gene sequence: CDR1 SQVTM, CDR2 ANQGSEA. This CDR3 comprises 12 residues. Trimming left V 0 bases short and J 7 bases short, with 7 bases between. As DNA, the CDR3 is TGCAGCGTTGAAGAAGGAGGGCAGCCCCAGCATTTT. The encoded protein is CSVEEGGQPQHF. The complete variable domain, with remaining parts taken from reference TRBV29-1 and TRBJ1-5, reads SAVISQKPSRDICQRGTSLTIQCQVDSQVTMMFWYRQQPGQSLTLIATANQGSEATYESGFVIDKFPISRPNLTFSTLTVSNMSPEDSSIYLCSVEEGGQPQHFGDGTRLSIL.